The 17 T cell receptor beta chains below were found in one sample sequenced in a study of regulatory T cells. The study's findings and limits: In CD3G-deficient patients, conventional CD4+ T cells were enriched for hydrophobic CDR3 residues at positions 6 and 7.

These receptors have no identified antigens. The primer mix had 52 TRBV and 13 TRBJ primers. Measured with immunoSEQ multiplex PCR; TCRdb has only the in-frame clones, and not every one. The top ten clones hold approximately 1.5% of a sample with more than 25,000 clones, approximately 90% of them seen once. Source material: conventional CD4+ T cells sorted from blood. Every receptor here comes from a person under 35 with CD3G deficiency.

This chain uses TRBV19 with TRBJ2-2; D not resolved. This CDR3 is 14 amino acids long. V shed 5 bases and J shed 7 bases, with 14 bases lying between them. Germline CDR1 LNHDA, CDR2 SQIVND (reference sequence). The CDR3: CASSLGFLGGELFF. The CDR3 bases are TGTGCCAGTAGTCTAGGATTTTTAGGCGGGGAGCTGTTTTTT.

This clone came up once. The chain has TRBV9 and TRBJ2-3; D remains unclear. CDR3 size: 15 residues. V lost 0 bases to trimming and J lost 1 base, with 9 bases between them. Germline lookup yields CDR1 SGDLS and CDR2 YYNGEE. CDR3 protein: CASSVGVAGTDTQYF. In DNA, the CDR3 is TGTGCCAGCAGCGTAGGTGTGGCTGGCACAGATACGCAGTATTTT. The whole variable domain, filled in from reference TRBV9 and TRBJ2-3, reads DSGVTQTPKHLITATGQRVTLRCSPRSGDLSVYWYQQSLDQGLQFLIQYYNGEERAKGNILERFSAQQFPDLHSELNLSSLELGDSALYFCASSVGVAGTDTQYFGPGTRLTVL.

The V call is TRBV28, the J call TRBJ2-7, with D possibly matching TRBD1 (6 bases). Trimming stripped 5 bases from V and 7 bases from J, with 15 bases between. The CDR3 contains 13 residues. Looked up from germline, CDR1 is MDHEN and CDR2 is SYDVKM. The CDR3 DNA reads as TGTGCCAGCAGTATGAACACAGGGCTGGAGCAGTACTTC. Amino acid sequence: CASSMNTGLEQYF.

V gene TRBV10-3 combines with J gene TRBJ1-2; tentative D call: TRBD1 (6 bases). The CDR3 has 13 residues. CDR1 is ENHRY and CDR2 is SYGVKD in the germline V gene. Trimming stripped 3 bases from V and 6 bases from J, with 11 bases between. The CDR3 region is CAISETGIDGYTF. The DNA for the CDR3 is TGTGCCATCAGTGAAACAGGGATCGATGGCTACACCTTC.

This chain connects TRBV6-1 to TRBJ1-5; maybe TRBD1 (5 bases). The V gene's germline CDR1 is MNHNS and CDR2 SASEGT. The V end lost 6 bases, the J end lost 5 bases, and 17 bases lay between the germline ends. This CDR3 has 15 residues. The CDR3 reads CASSPPGLADQPQHF. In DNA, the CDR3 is TGTGCCAGCAGCCCGCCGGGGCTGGCCGATCAGCCCCAGCATTTT.

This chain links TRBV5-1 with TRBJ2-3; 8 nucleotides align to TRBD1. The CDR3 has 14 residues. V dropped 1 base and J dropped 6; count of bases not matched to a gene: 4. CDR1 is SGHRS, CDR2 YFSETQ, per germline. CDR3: CASSLTGGADTQYF. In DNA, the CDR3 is TGCGCCAGCAGCTTGACAGGGGGAGCGGATACGCAGTATTTT.

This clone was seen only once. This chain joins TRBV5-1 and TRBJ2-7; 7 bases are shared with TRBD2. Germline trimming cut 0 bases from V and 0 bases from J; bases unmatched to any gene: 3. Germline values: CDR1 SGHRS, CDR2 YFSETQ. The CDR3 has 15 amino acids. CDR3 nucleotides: TGCGCCAGCAGCTTGGGACTAGCAGGCTCCTACGAGCAGTACTTC. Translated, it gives CASSLGLAGSYEQYF.

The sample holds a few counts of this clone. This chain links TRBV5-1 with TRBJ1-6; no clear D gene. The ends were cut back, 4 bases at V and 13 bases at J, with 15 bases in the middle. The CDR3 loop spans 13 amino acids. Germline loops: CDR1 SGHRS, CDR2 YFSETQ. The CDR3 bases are TGCGCCAGCAGCCTCTACGAGGGTCGGCCCCTCCACTTT. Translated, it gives CASSLYEGRPLHF.

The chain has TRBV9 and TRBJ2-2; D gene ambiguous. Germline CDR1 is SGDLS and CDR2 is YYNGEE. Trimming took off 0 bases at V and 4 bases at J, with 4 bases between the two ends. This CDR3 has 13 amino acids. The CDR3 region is CASSVEVTGELFF. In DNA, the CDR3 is TGTGCCAGCAGCGTAGAGGTCACCGGGGAGCTGTTTTTT.

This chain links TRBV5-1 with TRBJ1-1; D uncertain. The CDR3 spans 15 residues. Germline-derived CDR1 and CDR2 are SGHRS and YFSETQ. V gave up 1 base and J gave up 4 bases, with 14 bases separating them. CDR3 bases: TGCGCCAGCAGCTTGTCGGGCCCGGTAGGCACTGAAGCTTTCTTT. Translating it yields CASSLSGPVGTEAFF.

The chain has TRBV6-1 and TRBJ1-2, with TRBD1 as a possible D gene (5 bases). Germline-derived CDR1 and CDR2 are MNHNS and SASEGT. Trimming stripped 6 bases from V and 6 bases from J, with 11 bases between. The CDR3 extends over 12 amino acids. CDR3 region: CASRTQGNGYTF. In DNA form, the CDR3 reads TGTGCCAGCAGAACTCAGGGAAATGGCTACACCTTC.

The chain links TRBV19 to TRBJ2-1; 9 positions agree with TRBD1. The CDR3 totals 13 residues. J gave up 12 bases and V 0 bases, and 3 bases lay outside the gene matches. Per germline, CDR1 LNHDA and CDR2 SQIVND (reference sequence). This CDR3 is CASSIERGQGQFF. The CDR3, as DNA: TGTGCCAGTAGTATAGAGAGGGGACAGGGGCAGTTCTTC. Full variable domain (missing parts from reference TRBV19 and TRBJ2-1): DGGITQSPKYLFRKEGQNVTLSCEQNLNHDAMYWYRQDPGQGLRLIYYSQIVNDFQKGDIAEGYSVSREKKESFPLTVTSAQKNPTAFYLCASSIERGQGQFFGPGTRLTVL.

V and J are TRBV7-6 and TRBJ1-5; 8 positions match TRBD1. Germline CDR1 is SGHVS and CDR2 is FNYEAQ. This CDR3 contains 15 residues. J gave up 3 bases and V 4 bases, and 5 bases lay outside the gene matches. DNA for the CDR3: TGTGCCAGCAGCTCAGGACAGGGATACAATCAGCCCCAGCATTTT. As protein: CASSSGQGYNQPQHF.

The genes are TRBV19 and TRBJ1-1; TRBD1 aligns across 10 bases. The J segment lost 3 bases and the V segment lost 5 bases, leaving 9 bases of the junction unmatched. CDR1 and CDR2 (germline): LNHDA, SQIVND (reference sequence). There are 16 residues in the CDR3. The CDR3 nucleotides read TGTGCCAGTAGTTCACAGGGACAGGGGCTGTACACTGAAGCTTTCTTT. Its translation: CASSSQGQGLYTEAFF. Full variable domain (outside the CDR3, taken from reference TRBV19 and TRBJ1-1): DGGITQSPKYLFRKEGQNVTLSCEQNLNHDAMYWYRQDPGQGLRLIYYSQIVNDFQKGDIAEGYSVSREKKESFPLTVTSAQKNPTAFYLCASSSQGQGLYTEAFFGQGTRLTVV.

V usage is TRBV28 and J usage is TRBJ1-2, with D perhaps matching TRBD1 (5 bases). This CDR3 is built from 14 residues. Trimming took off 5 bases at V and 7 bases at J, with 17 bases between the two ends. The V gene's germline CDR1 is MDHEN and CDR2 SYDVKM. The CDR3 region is CASSPGGFKGGYTF. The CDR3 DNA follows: TGTGCCAGCAGTCCCGGGGGATTTAAGGGTGGCTACACCTTC.

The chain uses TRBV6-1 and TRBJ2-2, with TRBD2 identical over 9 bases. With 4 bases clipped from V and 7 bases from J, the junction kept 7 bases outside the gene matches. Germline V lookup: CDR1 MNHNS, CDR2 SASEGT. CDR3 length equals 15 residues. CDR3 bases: TGTGCCAGCAGTGCTGGCGGGGGGGCCGACGGGGAGCTGTTTTTT. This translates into CASSAGGGADGELFF.

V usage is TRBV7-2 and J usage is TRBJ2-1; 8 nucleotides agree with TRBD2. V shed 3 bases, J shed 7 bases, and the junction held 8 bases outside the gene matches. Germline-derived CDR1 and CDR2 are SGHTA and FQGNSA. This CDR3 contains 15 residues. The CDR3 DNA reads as TGTGCCAGCAGCTTCCGGGGGGGCCCGCCTAATGAGCAGTTCTTC. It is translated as CASSFRGGPPNEQFF.